What follows are 6 T cell receptor beta chains derived from one specimen sequenced in a study of beta chain features in type 1 diabetes. Whole-study findings and limits: All four CD4+ subsets of Type 1 diabetes patients contained TCRB CDR3s that were moderately but significantly shorter.

These TCRs' antigens remain unknown. Isolated RNA was reverse transcribed in full, so expressed TCRB transcripts were sequenced. Some clones are missing from TCRdb's copy, which holds only in-frame ones; the method was immunoSEQ multiplex PCR. This table holds fewer than 350,000 clones, about 15% found once. Input material: naive CD4+ T cells from blood. These receptors were collected from a man in his late teens or twenties with type 1 diabetes.

This clone came up a few times. The gene calls are TRBV5-1 and TRBJ2-3; TRBD2 is a possible D gene (5 bases). The CDR3 covers 15 residues. Germline V gene lookup returns CDR1 SGHRS and CDR2 YFSETQ. V lost 0 bases and J 2 bases, leaving 10 bases between the germline ends. The CDR3 region has the DNA TGCGCCAGCAGCTTGGCCGGAGCGGTCACAGATACGCAGTATTTT. This codes for CASSLAGAVTDTQYF.

The chain carries TRBV7-9 and TRBJ1-1; TRBD1 is a possible D gene (6 bases). Germline V gene data show CDR1 as SEHNR and CDR2 as FQNEAQ (reference sequence). Trimming took off 6 bases at V and 8 bases at J, with 19 bases between the two ends. The CDR3 sequence is 14 residues long. CDR3 protein: CASSHGRGGAEAFF. The CDR3 nucleotides read TGTGCCAGCAGTCACGGGCGGGGGGGCGCCGAAGCTTTCTTT.

The chain employs TRBV15 and TRBJ2-1; 8 nucleotides match TRBD2. The CDR3 totals 13 residues. Germline V lookup: CDR1 LNHNV, CDR2 YYDKDF (reference sequence). Trimming cost V 6 bases and J 6 bases; bases outside gene matches: 4. The CDR3 protein is CATRQRELNEQFF. As DNA, the CDR3 is TGTGCCACCAGACAGCGGGAGCTCAATGAGCAGTTCTTC. Based on the CDR3 plus reference TRBV15 and TRBJ2-1, the full variable domain is DAMVIQNPRYQVTQFGKPVTLSCSQTLNHNVMYWYQQKSSQAPKLLFHYYDKDFNNEADTPDNFQSRRPNTSFCFLDIRSPGLGDTAMYLCATRQRELNEQFFGPGTRLTVL.

The sample holds a few counts of this clone. This rearrangement joins TRBV19 to TRBJ2-2, with D perhaps TRBD2 (6 bases). This CDR3 is built from 14 residues. V was cut by 10 bases and J by 7 bases, with 19 bases left in between. Germline-derived CDR1 and CDR2 are LNHDA and SQIVND (reference sequence). CDR3 DNA sequence: TGTGCCACAAAGCGGACTACACTGTACGGGGAGCTGTTTTTT. It codes for CATKRTTLYGELFF.

Note on this clone: The sample has other DNA sequences that encode this CDR3 too. The rearrangement uses TRBV6-6 and TRBJ1-5; D gene uncertain. V was shortened by 4 bases and J by 3 bases, with 4 bases between the two germline ends. In germline, CDR1 is MNHNY, CDR2 SVGAGI (reference sequence). The CDR3 is 12 amino acids. The CDR3, as DNA: TGTGCCAGCAGTTCCAACAATCAGCCCCAGCATTTT. Translating gives CASSSNNQPQHF.

This sequence joins TRBV4-3 and TRBJ2-3; 11 nucleotides match TRBD2. This CDR3 comprises 16 residues. Germline-derived CDR1 and CDR2 are LGHNA and YSLEER. V lost 4 bases, J lost 5 bases, and 8 bases stayed unmatched. The CDR3 region has the DNA TGCGCCAGCAGCCGCATAGCGGGGGGGCCGGAAGATACGCAGTATTTT. Amino acid sequence: CASSRIAGGPEDTQYF.